A selection of T cell receptor beta chains follows, all from one sample in a study of blood T cell repertoires in COVID-19. Sequencing used immunoSEQ multiplex PCR; TCRdb keeps in-frame clones, though not all of them. The sample includes fewer than 55,000 clones, about 70% of them seen just once. What was sequenced was peripheral blood. These receptors all come from a woman aged 65 to 85 with acute or convalescent COVID-19. The CDR3 runs from the conserved cysteine through the conserved F or W. Fields, in order: clone size, D gene, V gene, J gene, CDR3 protein, CDR3 DNA. D genes are given only for firm matches. A clone size is listed for some rows: how often the clone was seen (once, few, many), or a class if it is expanded.

abundance: -; d_gene: -; v_gene: TRBV30; j_gene: TRBJ1-2; CDR3aa: CAWSYDSNYGYTF; CDR3nt: TGTGCCTGGAGCTATGACAGCAACTATGGCTACACCTTC
abundance: -; d_gene: -; v_gene: TRBV2; j_gene: TRBJ1-1; CDR3aa: CASSSTEWTEAFF; CDR3nt: TGTGCCAGCAGCTCAACAGAGTGGACTGAAGCTTTCTTT
abundance: -; d_gene: TRBD1; v_gene: TRBV2; j_gene: TRBJ1-1; CDR3aa: CASSDGQGGVEAFF; CDR3nt: TGTGCCAGCAGTGACGGACAGGGTGGTGTGGAAGCTTTCTTT
abundance: once; d_gene: -; v_gene: TRBV5-4; j_gene: TRBJ2-3; CDR3aa: CASSLGSGVFTDTQYF; CDR3nt: TGTGCCAGCAGCTTGGGTAGCGGAGTCTTCACAGATACGCAGTATTTT
abundance: -; d_gene: -; v_gene: TRBV7-8; j_gene: TRBJ1-5; CDR3aa: CASSLMGGGNQPQHF; CDR3nt: TGTGCCAGCAGCTTAATGGGAGGCGGCAATCAGCCCCAGCATTTT
abundance: -; d_gene: TRBD1; v_gene: TRBV28; j_gene: TRBJ2-1; CDR3aa: CASLDTGAASKQFF; CDR3nt: TGTGCCAGCCTGGACACAGGGGCCGCCTCTAAGCAGTTCTTC
abundance: -; d_gene: -; v_gene: TRBV5-1; j_gene: TRBJ2-3; CDR3aa: CASSVRGVSDTQYF; CDR3nt: TGCGCCAGCAGCGTCAGGGGAGTATCGGATACGCAGTATTTT
abundance: many; d_gene: TRBD2; v_gene: TRBV3-1/TRBV3-2; j_gene: TRBJ2-5; CDR3aa: CASSLDLSGGQFETQYF; CDR3nt: TGTGCCAGCAGCCTAGACCTTTCGGGGGGGCAGTTTGAGACCCAGTACTTC
abundance: -; d_gene: TRBD2; v_gene: TRBV9; j_gene: TRBJ2-4; CDR3aa: CASSVAYPGGEWDIQYF; CDR3nt: TGTGCCAGCAGCGTAGCTTACCCGGGAGGGGAGTGGGACATTCAGTACTTC
abundance: -; d_gene: -; v_gene: TRBV23-1; j_gene: TRBJ2-7; CDR3aa: CASSLLLYDSVEQYF; CDR3nt: TGCGCCAGCAGTCTCCTCTTATATGACAGTGTCGAGCAGTACTTC
abundance: once; d_gene: -; v_gene: TRBV29-1; j_gene: TRBJ2-5; CDR3aa: CSVDVRAGGTQYF; CDR3nt: TGCAGCGTTGACGTGCGGGCCGGGGGGACCCAGTACTTC
abundance: few; d_gene: TRBD1; v_gene: TRBV30; j_gene: TRBJ2-5; CDR3aa: CAWTSGQGRQETQYF; CDR3nt: TGTGCCTGGACTTCCGGACAGGGGAGGCAAGAGACCCAGTACTTC
abundance: -; d_gene: -; v_gene: TRBV10-3; j_gene: TRBJ2-7; CDR3aa: CAISDKAGPYEQYF; CDR3nt: TGTGCCATCAGTGATAAGGCAGGTCCCTACGAGCAGTACTTC
abundance: -; d_gene: -; v_gene: TRBV7-9; j_gene: TRBJ2-2; CDR3aa: CASSLMGRANTGELFF; CDR3nt: TGTGCCAGCAGCTTAATGGGCAGGGCGAACACCGGGGAGCTGTTTTTT
abundance: -; d_gene: -; v_gene: TRBV10-3; j_gene: TRBJ2-7; CDR3aa: CAISEPLGAGTYEQYF; CDR3nt: TGTGCCATCAGTGAGCCTTTGGGGGCAGGGACGTACGAGCAGTACTTC
abundance: -; d_gene: TRBD1; v_gene: TRBV14; j_gene: TRBJ1-3; CDR3aa: CASQQGFTIYF; CDR3nt: TGTGCCAGCCAACAGGGGTTCACCATATATTTT
abundance: -; d_gene: TRBD1; v_gene: TRBV6-5; j_gene: TRBJ2-1; CDR3aa: CASSSGTGLHNEQFF; CDR3nt: TGTGCCAGCAGTTCCGGGACAGGCCTCCACAATGAGCAGTTCTTC
abundance: -; d_gene: -; v_gene: TRBV19; j_gene: TRBJ1-2; CDR3aa: CASDSMASYGYTF; CDR3nt: TGTGCCAGTGATTCGATGGCTTCCTATGGCTACACCTTC
abundance: -; d_gene: TRBD2; v_gene: TRBV6-6; j_gene: TRBJ2-1; CDR3aa: CASSRVAGETYNEQFF; CDR3nt: TGTGCCAGCAGTAGGGTAGCGGGTGAAACCTACAATGAGCAGTTCTTC
abundance: -; d_gene: TRBD1; v_gene: TRBV5-6; j_gene: TRBJ1-2; CDR3aa: CASRVGQGSNYGYTF; CDR3nt: TGTGCCAGCAGAGTCGGACAGGGTAGTAACTATGGCTACACCTTC
abundance: few; d_gene: TRBD2; v_gene: TRBV4-1; j_gene: TRBJ2-5; CDR3aa: CASSLSPPFSGGAEETQYF; CDR3nt: TGCGCCAGCAGCCTCAGCCCCCCATTTAGCGGGGGGGCAGAAGAGACCCAGTACTTC
abundance: -; d_gene: -; v_gene: TRBV10-3; j_gene: TRBJ1-1; CDR3aa: CAIRAQVWDTEAFF; CDR3nt: TGTGCCATCAGGGCCCAGGTGTGGGACACTGAAGCTTTCTTT
abundance: few; d_gene: -; v_gene: TRBV13; j_gene: TRBJ2-5; CDR3aa: CASSLDRAVQETQYF; CDR3nt: TGTGCCAGCAGCTTAGACAGGGCGGTACAAGAGACCCAGTACTTC
abundance: once; d_gene: TRBD1; v_gene: TRBV7-2; j_gene: TRBJ1-5; CDR3aa: CASSLEPSATGGDQPQHF; CDR3nt: TGTGCCAGCAGCTTAGAACCTTCGGCGACAGGGGGCGATCAGCCCCAGCATTTT
abundance: -; d_gene: -; v_gene: TRBV7-2; j_gene: TRBJ2-1; CDR3aa: CASSLNRRPSYNEQFF; CDR3nt: TGTGCCAGCAGCTTAAACAGACGCCCCTCCTACAATGAGCAGTTCTTC
abundance: -; d_gene: -; v_gene: TRBV10-3; j_gene: TRBJ1-3; CDR3aa: CAITSEAPNSGNTIYF; CDR3nt: TGTGCCATCACCAGTGAGGCTCCTAACTCTGGAAACACCATATATTTT
abundance: -; d_gene: -; v_gene: TRBV30; j_gene: TRBJ1-2; CDR3aa: CAWSPSYDSYYGYTF; CDR3nt: TGTGCCTGGAGTCCTTCGTACGACTCATACTATGGCTACACCTTC
abundance: -; d_gene: -; v_gene: TRBV3-1/TRBV3-2; j_gene: TRBJ2-7; CDR3aa: CASSLRTTGEQYF; CDR3nt: TGTGCCAGCAGCCTCCGGACTACGGGCGAGCAGTACTTC
abundance: -; d_gene: TRBD2; v_gene: TRBV4-3; j_gene: TRBJ2-1; CDR3aa: CASSYGLAVYNEQFF; CDR3nt: TGCGCCAGCAGCTATGGACTAGCGGTCTACAATGAGCAGTTCTTC
abundance: -; d_gene: -; v_gene: TRBV2; j_gene: TRBJ1-3; CDR3aa: CASASVSSGNTIYF; CDR3nt: TGTGCCAGCGCCTCGGTTAGCTCTGGAAACACCATATATTTT
abundance: -; d_gene: TRBD1; v_gene: TRBV7-9; j_gene: TRBJ1-1; CDR3aa: CASSPGQMNTEAFF; CDR3nt: TGTGCCAGCAGCCCGGGACAGATGAACACTGAAGCTTTCTTT
abundance: -; d_gene: -; v_gene: TRBV2; j_gene: TRBJ1-4; CDR3aa: CASSENFPAKLFF; CDR3nt: TGTGCCAGCAGTGAAAACTTCCCTGCAAAACTGTTTTTT
abundance: -; d_gene: -; v_gene: TRBV28; j_gene: TRBJ1-5; CDR3aa: CASTTTGYQPQHF; CDR3nt: TGTGCCAGCACCACGACAGGTTATCAGCCCCAGCATTTT
abundance: -; d_gene: TRBD1; v_gene: TRBV9; j_gene: TRBJ2-7; CDR3aa: CASNSGTGEYEQYF; CDR3nt: TGTGCCAGCAACTCGGGGACAGGGGAATACGAGCAGTACTTC
abundance: -; d_gene: -; v_gene: TRBV9; j_gene: TRBJ2-3; CDR3aa: CASSDRVGATDTQYF; CDR3nt: TGTGCCAGCAGCGACAGGGTGGGGGCCACAGATACGCAGTATTTT
abundance: few; d_gene: TRBD1; v_gene: TRBV28; j_gene: TRBJ1-6; CDR3aa: CASGDSQGTNSPLHF; CDR3nt: TGTGCCAGCGGGGACAGCCAGGGGACAAATTCACCCCTCCACTTT